The clone carrying this T cell receptor (beta chain) showed up just once. The antigen remains unidentified. Within the sample, other DNA sequences also encode this same CDR3. The deep-level immunoSEQ assay was used. TCRdb keeps only in-frame clones here, not all; method: immunoSEQ multiplex PCR. This repertoire shows around 2.1 million clones, under 95% found once; its top ten account for 1.5% to 2%. The naive CD8 fraction comprised CD45RO-negative cells positively selected for CCR7 and excluded terminally differentiated effector memory CD45RA+ cells. Trimming left V 3 bases short and J 4 bases short, with 9 bases between. The CDR3 is 13 residues long. CDR1 is MNHEY, CDR2 SMNVEV, per germline (reference sequence). The sample comes from a study of shared clonotypes between healthy human individuals. Overall study context: Three plates were used per donor for CD4 naive, three for CD4 memory, two for CD8 naive and one for CD8 memory.

Whole-study results and caveats: Naive subsets generally exceeded memory subsets in estimated richness. The sharing of 5% to 5.5% of naive CD4 clonotypes was seen across a handful of donors.

The sample was naive CD8+ T cells from PBMCs. The receptor comes from a man aged 18 to 30 in good health. Some clones in this sample may be carry-over from other donors' samples. V usage is TRBV27 and J usage is TRBJ1-1; no clear D. DNA of the CDR3: TGTGCCAGCAGTTTGTCCGTAAGCACTGAAGCTTTCTTT. Its protein product is CASSLSVSTEAFF.